What follows is one T cell receptor (beta chain) and its context. Its matching antigen is unknown. The method was immunoSEQ multiplex PCR; TCRdb's version includes in-frame clones alone and lacks a portion of them. The sample holds over 95,000 clones, about 94% seen once. This sample was taken from a study of siplizumab effects on memory and regulatory T cells. Germline V gene sequence: CDR1 LNHDA, CDR2 SQIVND (reference sequence). The V segment lost 8 bases and the J segment 0 bases; nucleotides outside the gene matches: 4. CDR3 length: 15 amino acids. Findings and caveats of the study: Proliferating CD4+ or CD8+ clones, roughly 75-97% of them, lacked an assignable naive or memory phenotype. In the presence of siplizumab, alloreactive sequences traceable to unstimulated CD4+ memory cells were significantly reduced. Naive T cell populations appeared to exhibit greater diversity than memory cells and appeared to be major alloresponse contributors.

V and J are TRBV19 and TRBJ2-1; 10 bases line up with TRBD2. The sample taken for sequencing was non-Treg CD4+ T cells sorted from blood. The origin of this receptor is a human donor in good health. CDR3 coding DNA: TGTGCCAGTGGTGCTAGCGGGAGCTCCTACAATGAGCAGTTCTTC. It encodes CASGASGSSYNEQFF.